A selection of T cell receptor beta chains follows, all from one sample in a study of cytomegalovirus exposure and HLA in healthy donors. Repertoires were generated with immunoSEQ multiplex PCR, while TCRdb's copy carries only in-frame clones and drops some. This listing includes about 55,000 clones. The sample taken for sequencing was PBMCs. These receptors came from a man aged 45-65 years in good health and CMV-seropositive. The CDR3 runs from the conserved cysteine through the conserved F or W. D genes are given only for firm matches.

CDR3 length	J gene	V gene	D gene	CDR3 DNA	CDR3 protein
17	TRBJ2-6	TRBV15	TRBD1	TGTGCCACCAGCACCCTACAGGGGTTCTCTGGGGCCAACGTCCTGACTTTC	CATSTLQGFSGANVLTF
17	TRBJ2-3	TRBV7-3	TRBD2	TGTGCCAGCAGCCCCCTCACGACTAGCGGGAGTGCAGATACGCAGTATTTT	CASSPLTTSGSADTQYF
11	TRBJ2-1	TRBV7-6	.	TGTGCCAGCAGCTTAGACGGGGAGCAGTTCTTC	CASSLDGEQFF
15	TRBJ1-3	TRBV15	.	TGTGCCACCAGCGGGAAGGGACAATTCGGAAACACCATATATTTT	CATSGKGQFGNTIYF
15	TRBJ1-3	TRBV15	TRBD1	TGTGCCACCAGCAGGGACAGGGGTTTTGGAAACACCATATATTTT	CATSRDRGFGNTIYF
14	TRBJ2-1	TRBV30	TRBD2	TGTGCCTGGAACCCAGCGGGGGGGCTCGGTGAGCAGTTCTTC	CAWNPAGGLGEQFF
15	TRBJ2-7	TRBV5-1	.	TGCGCCAGCAGCTTGCTCAGTCAGGGGGGCTACGAGCAGTACTTC	CASSLLSQGGYEQYF
11	TRBJ2-7	TRBV30	TRBD2	TGTGCCTGGAGTGGGGGGGGCGAGCAGTACTTC	CAWSGGGEQYF
12	TRBJ2-2	TRBV11-3	.	TGTGCCAGCAGCCTTAACACCGGGGAGCTGTTTTTT	CASSLNTGELFF
15	TRBJ2-7	TRBV19	TRBD1	TGTGCCAGTAGTATAGCACAGGGGGCTTTCGACGAGCAGTACTTC	CASSIAQGAFDEQYF
16	TRBJ1-2	TRBV7-2	.	TGTGCCAGCAGCTTAGAAGGGGGTCAAGCTAACTATGGCTACACCTTC	CASSLEGGQANYGYTF
17	TRBJ1-1	TRBV29-1	TRBD1	TGCAGCGTTGAAGCACCCCCGAGACAGGGCGAGAACACTGAAGCTTTCTTT	CSVEAPPRQGENTEAFF
14	TRBJ1-1	TRBV29-1	TRBD1	TGCAGCGTTGAGGACGACAGGGGGCGGCCTGAAGCTTTCTTT	CSVEDDRGRPEAFF
14	TRBJ2-5	TRBV5-4	.	TGTGCCAGCAGCTTAGGTGGGGCACGAGAGACCCAGTACTTC	CASSLGGARETQYF
14	TRBJ1-3	TRBV10-3	.	TGTGCCATCAGTACAGGGACGGGCGGAAACACCATATATTTT	CAISTGTGGNTIYF
14	TRBJ2-7	TRBV27	.	TGTGCCAGCAGTTTAAACGGCAGGGCCTACGAGCAGTACTTC	CASSLNGRAYEQYF
15	TRBJ2-7	TRBV7-9	.	TGTGCCAGCAGCTTAAGCCGAGGGGGCTCCTACGAGCAGTACTTC	CASSLSRGGSYEQYF
15	TRBJ2-5	TRBV5-4	.	TGTGCCAGCAGCCCCAGCTGGCGGAGGGAAGAGACCCAGTACTTC	CASSPSWRREETQYF
12	TRBJ1-1	TRBV30	.	TGTGCCTGGAGTGTTTGGGGGGGTGAAGCTTTCTTT	CAWSVWGGEAFF
14	TRBJ1-2	TRBV6-5	.	TGTGCCAGCAGTTCCGGACAGTGGAACTATGGCTACACCTTC	CASSSGQWNYGYTF
15	TRBJ1-3	TRBV13	.	TGTGCCAGCAGCTTAGGCTGGGGGCTAGGAAACACCATATATTTT	CASSLGWGLGNTIYF
14	TRBJ2-7	TRBV28	TRBD1	TGTGCCAGCAGGTTACAGGGGGCGGGCTACGAGCAGTACTTC	CASRLQGAGYEQYF
15	TRBJ2-5	TRBV21-1	.	TGTCCCCGAGGGGGACAAGGGCCGTCCCAAGAGACCCAGTACTTC	CPRGGQGPSQETQYF
16	TRBJ1-5	TRBV28	TRBD1	TGTGCCAGCAGTTTGGGGACAGGGTATAGCAATCAGCCCCAGCATTTT	CASSLGTGYSNQPQHF
15	TRBJ2-5	TRBV6-5	.	TGTGCCAGCAGTTACTCGATGCAGTTACAAGAGACCCAGTACTTC	CASSYSMQLQETQYF